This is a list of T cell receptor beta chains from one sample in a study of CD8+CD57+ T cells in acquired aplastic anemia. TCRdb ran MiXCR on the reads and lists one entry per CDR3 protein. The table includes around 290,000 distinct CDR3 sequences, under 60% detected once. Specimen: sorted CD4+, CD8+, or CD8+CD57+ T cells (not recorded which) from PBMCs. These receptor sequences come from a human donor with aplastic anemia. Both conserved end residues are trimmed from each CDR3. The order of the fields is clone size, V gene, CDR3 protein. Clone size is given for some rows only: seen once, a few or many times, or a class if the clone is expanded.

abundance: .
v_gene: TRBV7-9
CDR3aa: ASRMWGPDSPLH

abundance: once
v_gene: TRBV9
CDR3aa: ASNVEGGLNSPLH

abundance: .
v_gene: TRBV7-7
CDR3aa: ASSKGGKETQY

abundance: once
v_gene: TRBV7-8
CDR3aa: ASSLGLGDSPLH

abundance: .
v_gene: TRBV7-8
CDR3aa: ASSLGREGEQY

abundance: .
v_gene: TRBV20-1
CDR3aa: SASNPGREVQPQH

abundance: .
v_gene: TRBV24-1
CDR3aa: ATSDPGSGNTIY

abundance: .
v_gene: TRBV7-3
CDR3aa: ASSTIAGGKTDTQY

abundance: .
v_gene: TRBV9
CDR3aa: ASSVAISGQETQY

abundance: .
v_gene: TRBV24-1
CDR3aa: ATSDLRRGIFEQF

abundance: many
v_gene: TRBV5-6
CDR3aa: ASSFGTGVEKLF

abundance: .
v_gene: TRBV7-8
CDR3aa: ASSRNREETQY

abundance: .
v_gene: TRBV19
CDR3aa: ASSIGSSNQPQH

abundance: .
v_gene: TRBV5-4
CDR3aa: ASSPERDQETQY

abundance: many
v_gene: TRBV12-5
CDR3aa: ASGPGTSGNTGELF

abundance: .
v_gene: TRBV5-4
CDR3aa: ASSFRGRKNTEAF

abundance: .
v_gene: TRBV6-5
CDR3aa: ASTNLGPYEKLF

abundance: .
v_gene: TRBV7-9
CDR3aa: ASSPTTAYGYT

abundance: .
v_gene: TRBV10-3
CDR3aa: AIGTGDANEQF

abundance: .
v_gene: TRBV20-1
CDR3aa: SACRDRRNTEAF

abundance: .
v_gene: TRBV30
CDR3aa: AWEISSYNEQF

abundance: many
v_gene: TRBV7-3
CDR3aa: ASSTRQGHGYT

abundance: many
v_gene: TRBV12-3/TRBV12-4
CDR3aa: ASNRDSRGTQY

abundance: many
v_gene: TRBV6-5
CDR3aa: ASTLTNNSPLH

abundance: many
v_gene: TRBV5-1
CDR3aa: ASSAGTGRNTGELF

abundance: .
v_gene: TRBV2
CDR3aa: ASSDRDRVSYEQY

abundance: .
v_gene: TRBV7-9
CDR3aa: ASSLVGQYEQY

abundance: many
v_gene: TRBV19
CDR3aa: ASGAAGKANQPQH

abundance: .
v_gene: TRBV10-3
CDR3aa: AIRISGQADTGELF

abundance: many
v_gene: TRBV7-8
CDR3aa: ASSRIANTGELF

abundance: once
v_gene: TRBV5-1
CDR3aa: ASSWAGTYNSPLH

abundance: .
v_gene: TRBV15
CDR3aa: ATSRDPGTGRPGELF